This T cell receptor beta chain came from a study of OX40 agonist ivuxolimab in advanced cancers. Study-wide background: Ivuxolimab, an agonistic anti-OX40 (CD134) antibody, was given to patients. Checkpoint inhibitors had been given previously to 40% of patients. Partial responses, seen in three patients, involved one hepatocellular carcinoma and two cutaneous melanomas.

V was clipped by 3 bases and J by 4 bases, with 13 bases between them. This CDR3 is built from 15 residues. From germline, CDR1 is SGHAT and CDR2 FQNNGV. Clones were read by immunoSEQ multiplex PCR, and TCRdb kept only the in-frame ones, dropping some. The sample has around 60,000 clones, around 84% seen once. Regarding the study as a whole: The CD4+ and CD8+ T cells in the blood had expanded clonally by week 6 at 0.1 to 3.0 mg/kg.

About this clone itself: Its antigen is not identified.

The specimen was CD4+ or CD8+ T cells sorted from blood, collected in a trial of the OX40 agonist ivuxolimab. The chain couples TRBV11-2 to TRBJ1-3; no clear D. The clonotype was recovered from an adult with an advanced solid tumor such as melanoma, head and neck, liver or kidney cancer. Here the CDR3 reads CASSLSEVRGNTIYF. The CDR3 coding sequence is TGTGCCAGCAGCTTGTCGGAGGTTAGAGGAAACACCATATATTTT.